The sequence of this TCR beta chain was determined in a study of neurological immune-mediated disorders. The study's findings and limits: No sharing of CDR3 amino acid sequences was observed among expanded clones across subjects, suggesting private repertoires in all groups.

The table lists this clonotype with many counts. Its antigen remains unidentified. The time point: longitudinal time-point 3. It was from 2 million PBMCs stored at -80 C that the unsorted libraries were obtained. Each TCR transcript was tagged with a 10-nucleotide random UMI during 5'RACE. MiXCR, run by TCRdb on the 5' RACE reads, gives a single entry per CDR3 protein. The top ten hold 4.5% to 6% of the sample, which has approximately 89,000 distinct CDR3 sequences, roughly 4.5% seen once. This CDR3 has 15 residues. Germline V gene data show CDR1 as SGHVS and CDR2 as FNYEAQ. Unmatched junction bases numbered 6, after V lost 5 bases and J lost 9 bases.

The TCR was taken from an older woman with multiple sclerosis. V usage is TRBV7-6 and J usage is TRBJ2-1; 14 positions match TRBD2. Input material: PBMCs. The DNA for the CDR3 is TGTGCCAGCAGCACGGGACTAGCGGGGGCCGGTGAGCAGTTCTTC. Its translation is CASSTGLAGAGEQFF. The variable domain in full, completed from reference TRBV7-6 and TRBJ2-1, reads GAGVSQSPRYKVTKRGQDVALRCDPISGHVSLYWYRQALGQGPEFLTYFNYEAQQDKSGLPNDRFSAERPEGSISTLTIQRTEQRDSAMYRCASSTGLAGAGEQFFGPGTRLTVL.